The next 31 T cell receptor beta chains were all read from a single sample in a study of PD-1 blockade in classical Hodgkin lymphoma. The time point is: newly diagnosed, previously untreated cHL patient sample. TCRdb keeps only in-frame clones here, not all; method: immunoSEQ multiplex PCR. Of about 20,000 clones listed, 90% are singletons. Sequencing was done on a sample of peripheral blood mononuclear cells (PBMCs). These receptors were obtained from a human donor with classical Hodgkin lymphoma.

The genes are TRBV2 and TRBJ2-1, with D maybe TRBD2 (7 bases). Trimming stripped 6 bases from V and 9 bases from J, with 21 bases between. The CDR3 spans 15 residues. Germline lookup yields CDR1 SNHLY and CDR2 FYNNEI. The CDR3 DNA is TGTGCCAGCAGGCGAGGGGGGGAGGGCCCTCCTGAGCAGTTCTTC. Amino acid sequence: CASRRGGEGPPEQFF.

In DNA form, the CDR3 reads TGTGCCAGCAGTGACGGCAGGGTGGGCGAGCAGTACTTC. This encodes CASSDGRVGEQYF. This chain uses TRBV25-1 with TRBJ2-7, with D possibly being TRBD1 (5 bases). Germline V gene sequence: CDR1 MGHDK, CDR2 SYGVNS. The CDR3 length is 13 residues. Trimming left V 3 bases short and J 6 bases short, with 12 bases between.

This chain links TRBV20-1 with TRBJ1-1, with 9 nucleotides matching TRBD1. The CDR3 covers 11 residues. CDR1 is DFQATT, CDR2 SNEGSKA, per germline (reference sequence). Losses at the gene ends were 6 bases for V and 10 bases for J; bases not matched to a gene: 6. CDR3 in DNA: TGCAGTGCGCGGACAGGGGAGAGAGCTTTCTTT. It translates to CSARTGERAFF.

The genes are TRBV4-2 and TRBJ1-2, with 9 bases lining up with TRBD1. Germline V lookup: CDR1 LGHNA, CDR2 YNFKEQ. V shed 1 base and J 5 bases; nucleotides not matched to a gene: 11. This CDR3 is 17 amino acids long. CDR3 amino acids: CASSQVWTGVLRYGYTF. As DNA, the CDR3 is TGTGCCAGCAGCCAAGTTTGGACAGGGGTTCTCCGGTATGGCTACACCTTC.

This CDR3 is CASSRLAGTEQYF. The CDR3 nucleotides read TGTGCCAGCAGTAGACTAGCGGGAACCGAGCAGTACTTC. This rearrangement joins TRBV25-1 to TRBJ2-7; TRBD2 matches 11 bases. Germline lookup yields CDR1 MGHDK and CDR2 SYGVNS. There are 13 residues in the CDR3. V lost 5 bases to trimming and J lost 6 bases; unmatched junction nucleotides: 3.

This clone was seen just once. The chain has TRBV11-2 and TRBJ2-1, with D unclear. This CDR3 is 16 amino acids long. V was pared by 1 base and J by 4 bases, with 14 bases between. Germline V gene data show CDR1 as SGHAT and CDR2 as FQNNGV. The CDR3 coding sequence is TGTGCCAGCAGCTTAGCAGGACCCAGCCCGTACAATGAGCAGTTCTTC. Its protein is CASSLAGPSPYNEQFF.

This chain connects TRBV11-3 to TRBJ2-5; D might be TRBD2 (5 bases). V lost 0 bases and J 1 base, leaving 9 bases between the germline ends. Germline V gene lookup returns CDR1 SGHNT and CDR2 YENEEA. This CDR3 is built from 15 residues. The CDR3: CASSLDRGSQETQYF. The CDR3 DNA follows: TGTGCCAGCAGCTTAGATCGGGGTAGCCAAGAGACCCAGTACTTC.

The chain couples TRBV29-1 to TRBJ1-4; tentative D call: TRBD1 (6 bases). The germline CDR1 and CDR2 sequences are SQVTM and ANQGSEA. V was cut by 4 bases and J by 5 bases, with 14 bases left in between. The CDR3 loop spans 14 amino acids. The CDR3 loop is CSVVFRGQNEKLFF. Here the CDR3 DNA reads TGCAGCGTTGTGTTCCGGGGGCAAAATGAAAAACTGTTTTTT.

V usage is TRBV2 and J usage is TRBJ1-5; D uncertain. V was shortened by 3 bases and J by 5 bases, with 11 bases between the two germline ends. CDR1 SNHLY and CDR2 FYNNEI come from the germline V gene. The CDR3 runs to 14 residues. CDR3 DNA: TGTGCCAGCAGTGAGGGTCGGGAATATCAGCCCCAGCATTTT. It is translated as CASSEGREYQPQHF.

The chain couples TRBV27 to TRBJ1-5; TRBD1 might be the D (5 bases). Germline CDR1 reads MNHEY; CDR2 reads SMNVEV (reference sequence). The CDR3 is 14 amino acids. V lost 5 bases to trimming and J lost 4 bases, with 12 bases between them. The CDR3 loop is CASSTREPNQPQHF. CDR3 sequence (DNA): TGTGCCAGCAGTACCAGGGAGCCGAATCAGCCCCAGCATTTT.

This rearrangement joins TRBV4-1 to TRBJ2-1; D may be TRBD1 (6 bases). The CDR3 runs to 15 residues. Germline-derived CDR1 and CDR2 are MGHRA and YSYEKL. V lost 6 bases, J lost 2 bases, and 14 bases lay in between. The CDR3 DNA follows: TGCGCCAGCAGACAGAGACAGGCCGCCTACAATGAGCAGTTCTTC. Translation: CASRQRQAAYNEQFF.

This CDR3 is CAIRIVPGQGKAGNTIYF. The CDR3, as DNA: TGTGCCATCAGGATTGTTCCGGGACAGGGGAAAGCTGGAAACACCATATATTTT. The rearrangement uses TRBV10-3 and TRBJ1-3, with 10 positions matching TRBD1. Germline CDR1 and CDR2: ENHRY and SYGVKD. V lost 6 bases and J lost 2; bases outside the gene matches: 13. The CDR3 is 18 amino acids.

This chain uses TRBV18 with TRBJ2-7; 10 bases align to TRBD2. Germline V gene lookup returns CDR1 KGHSH and CDR2 LQKENI. The J segment lost 12 bases and the V segment lost 6 bases, leaving 14 bases of the junction unmatched. The CDR3 has 14 amino acids. The CDR3 here is CASSPQREGRSGYF. The CDR3 DNA reads as TGTGCCAGCTCGCCTCAGCGGGAGGGCCGATCGGGGTACTTC.

The J gene is TRBJ2-1, the V gene TRBV4-1; 10 positions agree with TRBD2. Trimming at V came to 0 bases and at J to 6 bases, leaving 2 bases not matched to a gene. Germline lookup yields CDR1 MGHRA and CDR2 YSYEKL. The CDR3 has 15 amino acids. The CDR3 DNA follows: TGCGCCAGCAGCCAAGAAGCGGGAGGGGTCAATGAGCAGTTCTTC. Translating it yields CASSQEAGGVNEQFF.

Here the CDR3 DNA reads TGTGCCAGCAGACAAACAGGGGGCGTAAGGCAGCCCCAGCATTTT. Its protein is CASRQTGGVRQPQHF. The chain uses TRBV27 and TRBJ1-5, with 9 positions matching TRBD1. Per germline, CDR1 MNHEY and CDR2 SMNVEV (reference sequence). The length of the CDR3 is 15 residues. V lost 6 bases to trimming and J lost 7 bases; unmatched junction nucleotides: 10.

The chain uses TRBV6-4 and TRBJ2-3, with D possibly TRBD2 on 5 matching bases. Germline CDR1 reads MRHNA; CDR2 reads SNTAGT. V shed 3 bases and J shed 6 bases, with 10 bases lying between them. The CDR3 spans 13 residues. CDR3 loop: CASSEAGVDTQYF. The CDR3 DNA follows: TGTGCCAGCAGTGAGGCCGGGGTGGATACGCAGTATTTT.

The chain has TRBV19 and TRBJ1-1; TRBD1 agrees at 9 bases. The CDR3 spans 17 residues. From germline, CDR1 is LNHDA and CDR2 SQIVND (reference sequence). V trimming: 5 bases; J trimming: 5 bases; junction bases outside the gene matches: 15. CDR3 bases: TGTGCCAGTAGTGTCGGGACAGGGTTCGGGTATGCGACTGAAGCTTTCTTT. It codes for CASSVGTGFGYATEAFF.

This rearrangement joins TRBV30 to TRBJ1-1; D perhaps matches TRBD1 (5 bases). Germline V lookup: CDR1 GTSNPN, CDR2 SVGIG (reference sequence). The CDR3 contains 12 residues. V was trimmed by 4 bases and J by 7 bases, leaving 13 bases between them. CDR3 coding DNA: TGTGCCTGGACCCCGACAGACGTTGAAGCTTTCTTT. Encoded protein: CAWTPTDVEAFF.

The V call is TRBV19, the J call TRBJ2-7; 7 nucleotides line up with TRBD1. With 9 bases clipped from V and 6 bases from J, the junction kept 14 bases outside the gene matches. CDR3 length: 14 residues. Looked up from germline, CDR1 is LNHDA and CDR2 is SQIVND (reference sequence). CDR3 nucleotides: TGTGCCAGCCGACCCAGGACAGGAGGTGGCGAGCAGTACTTC. Translation: CASRPRTGGGEQYF.

The DNA of the CDR3 is TGTGCCTGGAGTGTACTGAGCGAGCAGTACTTC. Encoded protein: CAWSVLSEQYF. V is TRBV30 and J is TRBJ2-7, with no clear D. The CDR3 has 11 amino acids. The germline CDR1 and CDR2 sequences are GTSNPN and SVGIG (reference sequence). V was trimmed by 0 bases and J by 6 bases, leaving 6 bases between them.

This CDR3 is CASSQEPSPYEQYF. Written as DNA, the CDR3 is TGCGCCAGCAGCCAAGAACCGAGCCCCTACGAGCAGTACTTC. The chain employs TRBV4-1 and TRBJ2-7; no clear D gene. V shed 0 bases and J shed 2 bases, with 8 bases lying between them. The germline gives CDR1 MGHRA, CDR2 YSYEKL. The CDR3 spans 14 residues.

The chain links TRBV5-5 to TRBJ2-7, with 13 bases matching TRBD2. Germline lookup yields CDR1 SGHKS and CDR2 YYEKEE (reference sequence). V trimming: 4 bases; J trimming: 1 base; junction bases outside the gene matches: 5. This CDR3 contains 16 residues. CDR3 nucleotides: TGTGCCAGCAGCATCGGACTAGCGGGAGCTTCCTACGAGCAGTACTTC. Encoded protein: CASSIGLAGASYEQYF.

This clone was recorded only once. This rearrangement joins TRBV6-6 to TRBJ2-5, with unresolved D. Germline V gene lookup returns CDR1 MNHNY and CDR2 SVGAGI (reference sequence). Trimming removed 6 bases from V and 4 bases from J, with 6 bases in between. The CDR3 length is 11 residues. CDR3 sequence: CASRGLETQYF. The CDR3 nucleotides read TGTGCCAGCAGGGGTCTAGAGACCCAGTACTTC.

The V and J genes are TRBV18 and TRBJ1-2, with 7 bases identical to TRBD1. The CDR3 runs 14 residues. V shed 3 bases and J 4 bases; nucleotides not matched to a gene: 5. Germline V gene sequence: CDR1 KGHSH, CDR2 LQKENI. CDR3 region: CASSPSQGVYGYTF. CDR3 nucleotides: TGTGCCAGCTCACCTTCGCAGGGGGTCTATGGCTACACCTTC.

The chain joins TRBV19 to TRBJ2-6, with D possibly TRBD2 on 5 matching bases. Germline CDR1 is LNHDA and CDR2 is SQIVND (reference sequence). The V end lost 9 bases, the J end lost 4 bases, and 19 bases lay between the germline ends. The CDR3 sequence is 16 residues long. DNA for the CDR3: TGTGCCAGCTGGGGAGTCGGTTCCCGGGGGGCCAACGTCCTGACTTTC. Translation: CASWGVGSRGANVLTF.

This clone is a singleton in its sample. V usage is TRBV5-4 and J usage is TRBJ2-7; 12 bases are a match to TRBD2. This CDR3 region has 16 residues. Germline CDR1 reads SGHNT; CDR2 reads YYREEE (reference sequence). V was pared by 4 bases and J by 4 bases, with 9 bases of the junction left unmatched. CDR3 sequence: CASSQLGLAGRYEQYF. CDR3 nucleotides: TGTGCCAGCAGCCAACTTGGACTAGCGGGAAGGTACGAGCAGTACTTC.

The rearrangement uses TRBV5-4 and TRBJ2-5; 11 bases map to TRBD2. V was pared by 2 bases and J by 2 bases, with 2 bases of the junction left unmatched. The CDR3 spans 15 residues. Per the germline V gene, CDR1 is SGHNT and CDR2 is YYREEE (reference sequence). This CDR3 is CASSFRLAGQETQYF. CDR3 nucleotides: TGTGCCAGCAGCTTCCGACTAGCGGGACAAGAGACCCAGTACTTC.

The chain employs TRBV10-3 and TRBJ1-3; unclear D gene. This CDR3 comprises 15 residues. Trimming took 6 bases from V and 0 from J, leaving 12 bases between them. Germline CDR1 reads ENHRY; CDR2 reads SYGVKD. The CDR3 loop reads CAIRPTGHSGNTIYF. Here the CDR3 DNA reads TGTGCCATCAGGCCGACCGGGCACTCTGGAAACACCATATATTTT.

The chain joins TRBV9 to TRBJ1-2; D is uncertain. Looked up from germline, CDR1 is SGDLS and CDR2 is YYNGEE. Deletions cut 4 bases from V and 7 bases from J, with 17 bases between. This CDR3 is built from 14 residues. CDR3 sequence reads: CASSTQRSDGGYTF. DNA of the CDR3: TGTGCCAGCAGCACTCAGCGGTCGGACGGTGGCTACACCTTC.

The gene calls are TRBV11-3 and TRBJ2-2, with 8 bases fitting TRBD1. With 6 bases clipped from V and 1 base from J, the junction kept 1 base outside the gene matches. Germline loops: CDR1 SGHNT, CDR2 YENEEA. The CDR3 has 14 amino acids. Written as DNA, the CDR3 is TGTGCCAGCAGAGACAGGGGGAACACCGGGGAGCTGTTTTTT. This gives the protein CASRDRGNTGELFF. Full variable domain (remainder filled in from reference TRBV11-3 and TRBJ2-2): EAGVVQSPRYKIIEKKQPVAFWCNPISGHNTLYWYLQNLGQGPELLIRYENEEAVDDSQLPKDRFSAERLKGVDSTLKIQPAELGDSAVYLCASRDRGNTGELFFGEGSRLTVL.

This chain connects TRBV28 to TRBJ2-6; D unclear. This CDR3 is built from 18 residues. CDR1 MDHEN and CDR2 SYDVKM come from the germline V gene. V was clipped by 5 bases and J by 5 bases, with 22 bases between them. Here the CDR3 DNA reads TGTGCCAGCAGTCTTGTGTACTTGACACAAAGTCGGGCCAACGTCCTGACTTTC. Protein: CASSLVYLTQSRANVLTF. Combining the CDR3 with reference TRBV28 and TRBJ2-6 gives the whole variable domain DVKVTQSSRYLVKRTGEKVFLECVQDMDHENMFWYRQDPGLGLRLIYFSYDVKMKEKGDIPEGYSVSREKKERFSLILESASTNQTSMYLCASSLVYLTQSRANVLTFGAGSRLTVL.